This T cell receptor beta chain was identified in a study of blood T cell repertoires in COVID-19. Generated by immunoSEQ multiplex PCR, the TCRdb table keeps only in-frame clones and is missing some. This sample carries 250,000 to 300,000 clones, around 89% of them seen once, and the ten largest clones take about 4.6%. The clonotype was recovered from a middle-aged man with acute or convalescent COVID-19. What was sequenced was peripheral blood.

CDR3 loop: CASSLEIRAAEQYF. The CDR3 DNA follows: TGTGCCAGCAGCTTAGAGATCAGGGCCGCCGAGCAGTACTTC. The gene calls are TRBV7-9 and TRBJ2-7, with a possible D match to TRBD1 (5 bases). The CDR3 consists of 14 residues. The V gene lost 1 base and the J gene lost 6 bases, with 13 bases spanning the gap. The germline V gene has CDR1 SEHNR and CDR2 FQNEAQ (reference sequence).